Described below is a single T cell receptor (beta chain) sequence and its context. The entry originates in a study of cytomegalovirus exposure and HLA in healthy donors. Use of 60 Vbeta and 13 Jbeta primers characterized the PCR. Profiled with immunoSEQ multiplex PCR; TCRdb holds only in-frame clones, not every one. The sample has approximately 150,000 clones, roughly a tenth seen once. The CDR3 is 15 amino acids. Germline values: CDR1 SGHTA, CDR2 FQGNSA. V lost 2 bases and J lost 0, with 8 bases in between. The donors were healthy bone marrow donors. The receptor comes from a male donor in good health and CMV-seronegative. V is TRBV7-2 and J is TRBJ2-1; D remains unclear. Sample: PBMCs. The CDR3 loop reads CASSLNHGSYNEQFF. CDR3 DNA sequence: TGTGCCAGCAGCTTAAACCACGGCTCCTACAATGAGCAGTTCTTC.